This TCR beta chain was found in a study of blood T cell repertoires in COVID-19. For the study at large: The United States, Italy and Spain provided the acute and convalescent COVID-19 samples. PBMCs, B-cell-depleted T cells, or T cells were the source of the cDNA or gDNA that made up the material.

Participants' own reports of clinical history determined their cohort assignment. Assay: immunoSEQ multiplex PCR; the TCRdb copy retains only in-frame clones and omits some. The sample shows 200,000 to 250,000 clones, 65% to 90% of them seen only once. The germline V gene has CDR1 SGHTA and CDR2 FQGNSA. V shed 2 bases and J 5 bases; nucleotides not matched to a gene: 6. The CDR3 has 16 amino acids. The V gene is TRBV7-2, the J gene TRBJ2-5, with 12 positions matching TRBD2. Sequencing was done on a sample of PBMCs or T cells enriched from blood (not recorded which). The source of this sequence is a woman between 50 and 59 years old with acute COVID-19. The CDR3 reads CASSLSGLAGPETQYF. The CDR3 DNA reads TGTGCCAGCAGCTTAAGTGGACTAGCGGGGCCGGAGACCCAGTACTTC.